This T cell receptor (beta chain) appears in the sequencing data of a study of blood T cell repertoires in COVID-19. Study background: COVID-19 samples from acute and convalescent phases originated in the United States, Italy and Spain.

Original processing methods: Estimation of nucleated cell counts was performed using reference gene primer amplification. Clones were sequenced by immunoSEQ multiplex PCR, and TCRdb holds only the in-frame ones, with some missing. V and J calls and clone size are those listed in that table; D and trimming were worked out from the DNA. This sample carries about 270,000 clones, more than 80% of them seen once, and the ten largest clones take roughly 4.3%. The clonotype was recovered from a woman in her thirties with acute COVID-19. Sequencing was performed on PBMCs or T cells enriched from blood (not recorded which).

The CDR3 bases are TGCGCCAGCAGCTTGGATTTTGCGGGAGGGCCGGTCACCGGGGAGCTGTTTTTT. Translation: CASSLDFAGGPVTGELFF. V gene TRBV5-1 combines with J gene TRBJ2-2; TRBD2 matches at 9 bases. Germline trimming cut 0 bases from V and 4 bases from J; bases unmatched to any gene: 10. The CDR3 has 18 amino acids. Germline loops: CDR1 SGHRS, CDR2 YFSETQ. Together with reference TRBV5-1 and TRBJ2-2, the CDR3 gives the full variable domain: KAGVTQTPRYLIKTRGQQVTLSCSPISGHRSVSWYQQTPGQGLQFLFEYFSETQRNKGNFPGRFSGRQFSNSRSEMNVSTLELGDSALYLCASSLDFAGGPVTGELFFGEGSRLTVL.